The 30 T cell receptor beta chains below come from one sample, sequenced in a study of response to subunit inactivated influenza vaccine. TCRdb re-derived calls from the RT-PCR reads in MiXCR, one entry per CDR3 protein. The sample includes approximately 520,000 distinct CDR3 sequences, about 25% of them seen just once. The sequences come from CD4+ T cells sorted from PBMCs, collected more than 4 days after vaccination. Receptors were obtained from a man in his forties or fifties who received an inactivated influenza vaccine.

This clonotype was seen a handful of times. The CDR3 sequence is CASSLEGRYGYTF. The CDR3 nucleotides are TGTGCCAGCAGCTTAGAGGGGCGGTATGGCTACACCTTC. The chain employs TRBV5-5 and TRBJ1-2, with D maybe TRBD1 (5 bases). The CDR3 extends over 13 amino acids. Germline V gene data show CDR1 as SGHKS and CDR2 as YYEKEE (reference sequence). V lost 2 bases and J lost 5, with 10 bases in between.

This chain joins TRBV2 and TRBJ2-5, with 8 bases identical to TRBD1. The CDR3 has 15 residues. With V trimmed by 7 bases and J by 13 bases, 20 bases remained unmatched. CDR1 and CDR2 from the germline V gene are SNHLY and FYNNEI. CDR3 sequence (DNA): TGTGCCAGCAAAAGAATAGACAGGGGCGCCCTGCCCCCGTACTTC. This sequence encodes CASKRIDRGALPPYF.

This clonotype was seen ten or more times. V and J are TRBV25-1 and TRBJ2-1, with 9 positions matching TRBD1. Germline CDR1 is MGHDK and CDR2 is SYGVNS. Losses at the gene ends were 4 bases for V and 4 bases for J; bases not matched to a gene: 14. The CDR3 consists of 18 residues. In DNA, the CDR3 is TGTGCCAGCAGTGGGGGGCAGGACAGGGGCGCGCGATACAATGAGCAGTTCTTC. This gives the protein CASSGGQDRGARYNEQFF.

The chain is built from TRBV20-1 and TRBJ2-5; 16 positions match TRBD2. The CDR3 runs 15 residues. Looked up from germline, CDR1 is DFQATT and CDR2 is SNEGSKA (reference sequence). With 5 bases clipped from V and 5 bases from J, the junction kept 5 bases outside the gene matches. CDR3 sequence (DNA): TGCAGTGCTTCCGGGACTAGCGGGGGGGCCGAGACCCAGTACTTC. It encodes CSASGTSGGAETQYF.

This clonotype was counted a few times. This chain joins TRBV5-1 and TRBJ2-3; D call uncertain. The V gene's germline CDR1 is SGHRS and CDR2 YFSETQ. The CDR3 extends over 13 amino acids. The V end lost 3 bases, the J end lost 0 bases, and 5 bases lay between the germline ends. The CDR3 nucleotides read TGCGCCAGCAGCTATACTAGCACAGATACGCAGTATTTT. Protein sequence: CASSYTSTDTQYF.

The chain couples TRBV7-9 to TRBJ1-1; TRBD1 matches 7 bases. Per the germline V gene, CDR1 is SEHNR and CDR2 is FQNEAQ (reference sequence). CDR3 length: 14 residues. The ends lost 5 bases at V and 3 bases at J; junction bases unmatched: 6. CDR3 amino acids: CASSKQGTDTEAFF. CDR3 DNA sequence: TGTGCCAGCAGCAAACAGGGGACTGACACTGAAGCTTTCTTT.

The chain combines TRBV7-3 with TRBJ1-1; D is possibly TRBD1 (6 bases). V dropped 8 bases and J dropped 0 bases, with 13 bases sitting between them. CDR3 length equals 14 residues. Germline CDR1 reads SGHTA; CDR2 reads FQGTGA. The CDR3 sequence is CASAAGAMNTEAFF. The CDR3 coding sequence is TGTGCCAGCGCGGCAGGGGCTATGAACACTGAAGCTTTCTTT.

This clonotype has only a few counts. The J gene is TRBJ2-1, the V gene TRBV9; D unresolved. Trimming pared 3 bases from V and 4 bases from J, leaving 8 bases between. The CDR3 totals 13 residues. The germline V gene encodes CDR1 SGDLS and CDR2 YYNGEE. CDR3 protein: CASSDDPYNEQFF. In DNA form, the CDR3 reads TGTGCCAGCAGCGACGACCCTTACAATGAGCAGTTCTTC. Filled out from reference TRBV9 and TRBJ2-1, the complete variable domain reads DSGVTQTPKHLITATGQRVTLRCSPRSGDLSVYWYQQSLDQGLQFLIQYYNGEERAKGNILERFSAQQFPDLHSELNLSSLELGDSALYFCASSDDPYNEQFFGPGTRLTVL.

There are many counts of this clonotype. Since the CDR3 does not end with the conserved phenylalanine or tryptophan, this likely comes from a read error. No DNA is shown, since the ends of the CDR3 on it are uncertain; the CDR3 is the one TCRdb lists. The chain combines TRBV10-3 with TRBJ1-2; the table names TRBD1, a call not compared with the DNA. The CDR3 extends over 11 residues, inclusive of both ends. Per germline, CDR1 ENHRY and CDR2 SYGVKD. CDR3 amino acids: CAIGTGWEVSL.

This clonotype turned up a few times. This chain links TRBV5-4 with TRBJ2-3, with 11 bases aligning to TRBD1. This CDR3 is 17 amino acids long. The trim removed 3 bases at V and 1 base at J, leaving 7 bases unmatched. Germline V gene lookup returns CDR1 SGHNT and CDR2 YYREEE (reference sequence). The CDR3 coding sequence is TGTGCCAGCAGCTCCTGGACAGGGGGCCTTGGCACAGATACGCAGTATTTT. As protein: CASSSWTGGLGTDTQYF.

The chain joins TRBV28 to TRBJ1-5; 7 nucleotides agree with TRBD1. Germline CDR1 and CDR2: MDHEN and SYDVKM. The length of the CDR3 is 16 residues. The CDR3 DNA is TGTGCTAGAGTTTATGGGAACAGGGGACGTAATCAGCCCCAGCATTTT. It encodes CARVYGNRGRNQPQHF.

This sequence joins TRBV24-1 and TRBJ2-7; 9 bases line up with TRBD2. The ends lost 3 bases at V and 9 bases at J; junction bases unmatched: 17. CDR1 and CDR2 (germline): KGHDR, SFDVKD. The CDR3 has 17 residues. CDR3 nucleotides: TGTGCCACCAGTGATCCCTCGGGAGTAGCGGGAGAAGAAAGGCAGTACTTC. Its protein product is CATSDPSGVAGEERQYF.

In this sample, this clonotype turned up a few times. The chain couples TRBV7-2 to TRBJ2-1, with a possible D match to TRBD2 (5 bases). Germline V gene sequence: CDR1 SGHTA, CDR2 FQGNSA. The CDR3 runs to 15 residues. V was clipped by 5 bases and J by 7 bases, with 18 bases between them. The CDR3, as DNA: TGTGCCAGCAGCCTAGGGCCGGGTAGAGGGAATGAGCAGTTCTTC. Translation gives CASSLGPGRGNEQFF.

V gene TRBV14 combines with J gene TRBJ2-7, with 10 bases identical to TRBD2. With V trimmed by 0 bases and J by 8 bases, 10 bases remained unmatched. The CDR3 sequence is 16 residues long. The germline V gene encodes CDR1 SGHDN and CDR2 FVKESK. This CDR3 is CASSQDVAASGGKQYF. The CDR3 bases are TGTGCCAGCAGCCAAGATGTTGCTGCTAGCGGGGGAAAGCAGTACTTC.

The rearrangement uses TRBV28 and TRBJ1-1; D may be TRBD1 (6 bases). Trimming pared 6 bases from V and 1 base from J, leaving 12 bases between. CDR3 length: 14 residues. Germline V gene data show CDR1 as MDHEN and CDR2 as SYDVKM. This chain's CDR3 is CASRNRAGNTEAFF. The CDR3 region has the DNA TGTGCCAGCAGGAACAGGGCTGGGAACACTGAAGCTTTCTTT.

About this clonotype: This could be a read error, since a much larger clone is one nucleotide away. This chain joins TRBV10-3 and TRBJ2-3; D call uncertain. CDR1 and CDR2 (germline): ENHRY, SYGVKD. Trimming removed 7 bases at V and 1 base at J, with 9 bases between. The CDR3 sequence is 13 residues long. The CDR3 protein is CAINGWGTDTQYF. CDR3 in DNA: TGTGCCATCAATGGGTGGGGCACAGATACGCAGTATTTT.

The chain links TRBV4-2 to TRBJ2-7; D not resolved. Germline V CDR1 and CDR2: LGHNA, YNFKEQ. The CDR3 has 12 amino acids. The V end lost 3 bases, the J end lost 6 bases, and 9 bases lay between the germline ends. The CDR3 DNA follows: TGTGCCAGCAGCCACCCCCGAGGCGAGCAGTACTTC. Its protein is CASSHPRGEQYF.

The CDR3: CASSLPTGLGNTQYF. The CDR3 DNA sequence: TGTGCCAGCAGCTTGCCCACAGGGTTGGGGAATACGCAGTATTTT. The rearrangement links TRBV5-8 to TRBJ2-3; D is perhaps TRBD1 (6 bases). V was cut by 1 base and J by 7 bases, with 16 bases left in between. The CDR3 length is 15 residues. Germline lookup yields CDR1 SGHTS and CDR2 YDEGEE. Supplemented by reference TRBV5-8 and TRBJ2-3, the full variable domain reads EAGVTQSPTHLIKTRGQQATLRCSPISGHTSVYWYQQALGLGLQFLLWYDEGEERNRGNFPPRFSGRQFPNYSSELNVNALELEDSALYLCASSLPTGLGNTQYFGPGTRLTVL.

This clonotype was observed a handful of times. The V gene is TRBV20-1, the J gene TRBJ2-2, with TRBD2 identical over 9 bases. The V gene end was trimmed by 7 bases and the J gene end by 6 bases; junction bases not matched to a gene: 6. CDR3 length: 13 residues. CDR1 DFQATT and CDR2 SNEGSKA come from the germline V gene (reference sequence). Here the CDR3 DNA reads TGCAGTGGTGTGCGGGGGGGCCCCGGGGAGCTGTTTTTT. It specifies CSGVRGGPGELFF.

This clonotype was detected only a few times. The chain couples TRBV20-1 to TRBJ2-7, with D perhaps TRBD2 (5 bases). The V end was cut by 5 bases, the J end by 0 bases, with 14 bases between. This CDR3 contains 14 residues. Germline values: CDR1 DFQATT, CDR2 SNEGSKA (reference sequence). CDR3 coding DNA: TGCAGTGCTCTGACGGCCCGGGACTCCTACGAGCAGTACTTC. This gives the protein CSALTARDSYEQYF.

Here the CDR3 DNA reads TGTGCCAGCAGCCAAGATGCCGACAGTAATGAGCAGTTCTTC. Its translation is CASSQDADSNEQFF. The rearrangement links TRBV3-1 to TRBJ2-1, with D maybe TRBD1 (5 bases). The CDR3 has 14 residues. V lost 0 bases and J 7 bases, leaving 10 bases between the germline ends. Per germline, CDR1 LGHDT and CDR2 YNNKEL (reference sequence).

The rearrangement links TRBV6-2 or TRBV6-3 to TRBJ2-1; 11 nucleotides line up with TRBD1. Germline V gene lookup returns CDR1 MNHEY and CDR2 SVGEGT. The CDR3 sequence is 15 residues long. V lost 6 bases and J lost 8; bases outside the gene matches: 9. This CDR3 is CASRVWTGGLDEQFF. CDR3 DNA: TGTGCCAGCAGAGTCTGGACAGGGGGCTTGGATGAGCAGTTCTTC.

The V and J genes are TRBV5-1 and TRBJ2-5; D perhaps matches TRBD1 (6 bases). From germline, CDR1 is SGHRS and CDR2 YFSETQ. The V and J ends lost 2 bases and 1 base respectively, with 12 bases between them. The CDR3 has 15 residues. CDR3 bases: TGCGCCAGCAGCTTCCAGGGGTCACTCCAAGAGACCCAGTACTTC. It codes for CASSFQGSLQETQYF.

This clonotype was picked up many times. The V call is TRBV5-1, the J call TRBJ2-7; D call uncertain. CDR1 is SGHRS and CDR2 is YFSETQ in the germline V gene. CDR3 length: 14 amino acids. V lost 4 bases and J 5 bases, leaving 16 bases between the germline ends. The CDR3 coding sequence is TGCGCCAGCAGCCCCCCTGGTAGAGTTAACGAGCAGTACTTC. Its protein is CASSPPGRVNEQYF.

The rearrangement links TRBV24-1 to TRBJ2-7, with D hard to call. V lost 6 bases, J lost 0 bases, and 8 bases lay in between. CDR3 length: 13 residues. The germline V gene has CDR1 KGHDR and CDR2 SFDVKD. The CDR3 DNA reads TGTGCCACCAGTTCCGGAGTCTCCTACGAGCAGTACTTC. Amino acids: CATSSGVSYEQYF.

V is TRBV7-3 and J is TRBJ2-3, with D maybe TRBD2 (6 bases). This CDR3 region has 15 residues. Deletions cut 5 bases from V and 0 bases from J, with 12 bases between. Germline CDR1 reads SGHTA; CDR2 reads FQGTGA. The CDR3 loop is CASSTAGQSTDTQYF. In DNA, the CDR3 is TGTGCCAGCAGCACGGCGGGGCAGAGCACAGATACGCAGTATTTT. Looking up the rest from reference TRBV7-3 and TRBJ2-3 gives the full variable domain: GAGVSQTPSNKVTEKGKYVELRCDPISGHTALYWYRQSLGQGPEFLIYFQGTGAADDSGLPNDRFFAVRPEGSVSTLKIQRTERGDSAVYLCASSTAGQSTDTQYFGPGTRLTVL.

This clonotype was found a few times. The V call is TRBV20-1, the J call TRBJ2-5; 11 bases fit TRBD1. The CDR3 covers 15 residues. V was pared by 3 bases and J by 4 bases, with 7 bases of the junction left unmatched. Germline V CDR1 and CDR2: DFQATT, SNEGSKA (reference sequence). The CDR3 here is CSARTRTGGAETQYF. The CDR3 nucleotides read TGCAGTGCTAGGACCCGGACAGGGGGCGCAGAGACCCAGTACTTC.

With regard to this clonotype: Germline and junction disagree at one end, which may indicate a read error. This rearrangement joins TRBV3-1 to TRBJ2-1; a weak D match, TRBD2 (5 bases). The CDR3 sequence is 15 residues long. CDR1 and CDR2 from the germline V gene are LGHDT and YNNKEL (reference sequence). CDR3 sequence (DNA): TGTGCCTGCAGCCAGGACCGGGGTTCCTACAATGAGCAGTTCTTC. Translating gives CACSQDRGSYNEQFF.

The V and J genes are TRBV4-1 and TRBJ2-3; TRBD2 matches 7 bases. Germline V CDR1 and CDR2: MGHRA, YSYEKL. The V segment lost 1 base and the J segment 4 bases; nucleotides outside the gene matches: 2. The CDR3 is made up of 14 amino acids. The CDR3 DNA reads TGCGCCAGCAGCCAAGGGCTAGCGGCAGATACGCAGTATTTT. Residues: CASSQGLAADTQYF.

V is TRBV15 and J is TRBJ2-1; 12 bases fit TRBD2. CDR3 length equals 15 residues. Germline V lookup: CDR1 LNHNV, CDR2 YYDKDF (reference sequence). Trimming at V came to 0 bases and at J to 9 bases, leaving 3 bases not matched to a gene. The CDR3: CATSRELAGGSEQFF. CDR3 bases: TGTGCCACCAGCAGAGAACTAGCGGGAGGAAGTGAGCAGTTCTTC.